This is a list of T cell receptor beta chains from one sample in a study of cytomegalovirus exposure and HLA in healthy donors. TCRdb keeps only in-frame clones here, not all; method: immunoSEQ multiplex PCR. Its table lists about 130,000 clones. Input material: PBMCs. The receptor set was obtained from a man aged 25-45 years in good health and CMV-seronegative. The CDR3 runs from the conserved cysteine through the conserved F or W. D genes are given only for firm matches.

J,V,D,CDR3,DNA
TRBJ2-7,TRBV15,TRBD2,CATSSSTSGNPYEQYF,TGTGCCACCAGCAGCTCTACTAGCGGAAATCCCTACGAGCAGTACTTC
TRBJ2-1,TRBV19,TRBD1,CASSTDRSSYNEQFF,TGTGCCAGTAGTACGGACAGGAGCTCCTACAATGAGCAGTTCTTC
TRBJ2-2,TRBV5-6,TRBD1,CASSIRDRAGELFF,TGTGCCAGCAGCATCAGGGACAGGGCCGGGGAGCTGTTTTTT
TRBJ2-2,TRBV30,NA,CAWSVNSNTGELFF,TGTGCCTGGAGTGTAAATTCTAACACCGGGGAGCTGTTTTTT
TRBJ1-4,TRBV11-2,NA,CASSQVSPGEEKLFF,TGTGCCAGCAGCCAAGTATCGCCCGGAGAAGAAAAACTGTTTTTT
TRBJ2-1,TRBV11-1,TRBD1,CASSIGQGAGNEQFF,TGTGCCAGCAGCATCGGACAGGGGGCTGGGAATGAGCAGTTCTTC
TRBJ2-7,TRBV30,TRBD2,CAWSWEGVAGGDVAVWQYF,TGTGCCTGGAGCTGGGAGGGAGTAGCGGGAGGGGACGTGGCTGTGTGGCAGTACTTC
TRBJ1-2,TRBV6-6,NA,CASSYPGFDYGYTF,TGTGCCAGCAGTTACCCGGGATTCGACTATGGCTACACCTTC
TRBJ1-5,TRBV19,NA,CASSMTVQQPQHF,TGTGCCAGTAGTATGACAGTACAACAGCCCCAGCATTTT
TRBJ2-5,TRBV19,NA,CASSIGHRAQETQYF,TGTGCCAGTAGTATAGGGCACAGAGCCCAAGAGACCCAGTACTTC
TRBJ2-7,TRBV4-1,NA,CASSPVPTETYEQYF,TGCGCCAGCAGCCCAGTCCCGACGGAGACCTACGAGCAGTACTTC
TRBJ1-4,TRBV29-1,NA,CSVGVGRATNEKLFF,TGCAGCGTTGGGGTTGGGAGAGCAACTAATGAAAAACTGTTTTTT
TRBJ2-7,TRBV11-2,TRBD1,CASSPPTGLSYEQYF,TGTGCCAGCAGCCCTCCGACAGGGCTAAGCTACGAGCAGTACTTC
TRBJ1-4,TRBV5-6,TRBD1,CASSHGTGQREKLFF,TGTGCCAGCAGCCATGGGACAGGGCAACGGGAAAAACTGTTTTTT
TRBJ1-2,TRBV19,NA,CASSMIETYLPNYGYTF,TGTGCCAGTAGTATGATCGAGACATACCTTCCCAACTATGGCTACACCTTC
TRBJ2-1,TRBV7-8,NA,CASSFYGSYNEQFF,TGTGCCAGCAGCTTTTACGGCTCCTACAATGAGCAGTTCTTC
TRBJ2-1,TRBV19,TRBD2,CASETSGSSYNEQFF,TGTGCCAGCGAAACTAGCGGGAGCTCCTACAATGAGCAGTTCTTC
TRBJ1-6,TRBV6-6,NA,CASSQVSYNSPLHF,TGTGCCAGCTCCCAGGTTTCCTATAATTCACCCCTCCACTTT
TRBJ2-7,TRBV14,NA,CASSPRAGAHAYEQYF,TGTGCCAGCAGCCCCCGAGCAGGGGCCCACGCCTACGAGCAGTACTTC
TRBJ2-2,TRBV28,TRBD2,CASSLRGFTGELFF,TGTGCCAGCAGTTTGCGGGGGTTCACCGGGGAGCTGTTTTTT
TRBJ1-6,TRBV6-5,NA,CASNLDGNSPLHF,TGTGCCAGCAATCTCGACGGGAATTCACCCCTCCACTTT
TRBJ1-1,TRBV30,NA,CAWSVRREGGDTEAFF,TGTGCCTGGAGTGTACGGAGGGAGGGAGGGGACACTGAAGCTTTCTTT
TRBJ2-7,TRBV9,TRBD2,CASSVGTSGSYEQYF,TGTGCCAGCAGCGTAGGGACTAGCGGGTCTTACGAGCAGTACTTC
TRBJ2-3,TRBV6-1,NA,CASSFPLSDTQYF,TGTGCCAGCTCTTTCCCGTTGTCAGATACGCAGTATTTT
TRBJ1-3,TRBV18,NA,CASSPSGNTIYF,TGTGCCAGCTCACCCAGTGGAAACACCATATATTTT
TRBJ1-5,TRBV4-1,TRBD1,CASSHALGTGPQHF,TGCGCCAGCAGCCATGCGCTAGGGACAGGGCCCCAGCATTTT
TRBJ2-7,TRBV7-2,TRBD2,CASSTGLAGGQSRFYEQYF,TGTGCCAGCAGCACAGGACTAGCGGGAGGCCAGTCTAGGTTCTACGAGCAGTACTTC
TRBJ2-7,TRBV6-1,NA,CASSEERGGSSYEQYF,TGTGCCAGCAGTGAAGAAAGAGGAGGGAGCTCCTACGAGCAGTACTTC
TRBJ1-1,TRBV19,NA,CASSIGGRGNEAFF,TGTGCCAGTAGTATTGGGGGCAGGGGAAATGAAGCTTTCTTT
TRBJ1-1,TRBV5-6,NA,CASSLRLTNTEAFF,TGTGCCAGCAGCTTGCGGTTGACAAACACTGAAGCTTTCTTT
TRBJ1-2,TRBV11-2,TRBD1,CASSPTGGGGYTF,TGTGCCAGCAGCCCGACAGGGGGCGGTGGCTACACCTTC
TRBJ2-5,TRBV7-9,NA,CASSPGGRSETQYF,TGTGCCAGCAGCCCCGGTGGGAGGTCGGAGACCCAGTACTTC
TRBJ1-2,TRBV11-2,TRBD1,CASSLAGTAYGYTF,TGTGCCAGCAGCTTAGCGGGGACAGCTTATGGCTACACCTTC
TRBJ2-1,TRBV21-1,NA,CASRRPLRRAPNEQFF,TGTGCCAGCAGACGACCACTCCGGAGGGCTCCTAATGAGCAGTTCTTC
TRBJ1-4,TRBV7-9,TRBD1,CASSSQPGQTTTNEKLFF,TGTGCCAGCAGCTCGCAACCGGGACAGACGACAACTAATGAAAAACTGTTTTTT
TRBJ2-7,TRBV5-8,TRBD2,CASTPAGASSYEQYF,TGTGCCAGCACCCCAGCGGGAGCATCCTCCTACGAGCAGTACTTC
TRBJ1-1,TRBV4-3,NA,CASSPRVNAVWTEAFF,TGCGCCAGCAGTCCCCGTGTCAACGCAGTATGGACTGAAGCTTTCTTT
TRBJ1-2,TRBV28,NA,CASSLGGRQGQTF,TGTGCCAGCAGTTTGGGAGGTCGGCAGGGTCAAACCTTC
TRBJ2-6,TRBV4-1,NA,CASSPSRGTFSGANVLTF,TGCGCCAGCAGCCCCTCGAGAGGGACATTTTCTGGGGCCAACGTCCTGACTTTC
TRBJ2-2,TRBV28,NA,CASSLRTFPGELFF,TGTGCCAGCAGTTTACGGACTTTTCCCGGGGAGCTGTTTTTT
TRBJ1-4,TRBV9,NA,CASSAGVGGNEKLFF,TGTGCCAGCAGCGCGGGGGTAGGTGGTAATGAAAAACTGTTTTTT
TRBJ1-1,TRBV5-1,TRBD1,CASSRSGTGGPNTEAFF,TGCGCCAGCAGCCGCTCCGGGACAGGGGGTCCAAACACTGAAGCTTTCTTT
TRBJ2-3,TRBV28,NA,CASSLRGSSTDTQYF,TGTGCCAGCAGTTTAAGGGGGAGTAGCACAGATACGCAGTATTTT
TRBJ1-2,TRBV29-1,NA,CSVEYRDYGYTF,TGCAGCGTTGAATACAGAGACTATGGCTACACCTTC
TRBJ2-1,TRBV5-1,NA,CASSLEGNRVDNEQFF,TGCGCCAGCAGCTTGGAGGGTAACAGGGTCGACAATGAGCAGTTCTTC
TRBJ2-2,TRBV27,TRBD2,CASSHQREGAGELFF,TGTGCCAGCAGTCATCAGCGGGAGGGCGCCGGGGAGCTGTTTTTT
TRBJ2-2,TRBV19,TRBD2,CASSIGVAGGNTGELFF,TGTGCCAGTAGTATAGGGGTAGCGGGAGGGAACACCGGGGAGCTGTTTTTT